This T cell receptor beta chain was sequenced for a study of PD-L1 blockade in urothelial cancer. Study summary: Bladder-origin urothelial cancer in males covered about 90% of the roughly 30 patients. Blood samples had a median of around 150,000 T cells. At 6 weeks and at 3 weeks (second dose) after treatment start, blood was analyzed.

Clones were read by immunoSEQ multiplex PCR, and TCRdb kept only the in-frame ones, dropping some. The sample shows about 82,000 clones, about four fifths of them seen only once. This CDR3 is built from 16 residues. Germline CDR1 SGHKS, CDR2 YYEKEE (reference sequence). Germline trimming cut 0 bases from V and 7 bases from J; bases unmatched to any gene: 10. Patients in the study were battling locally advanced or metastatic urothelial carcinoma. V gene TRBV5-5 combines with J gene TRBJ2-1; 7 bases are a match to TRBD2. The sequence derives from a man in his 70s with urothelial cancer. The input for sequencing was PBMCs, taken around atezolizumab (anti-PD-L1) treatment. DNA for the CDR3: TGTGCCAGCAGCTTGGGGTGGGGGGGAGGTCGGAATGAGCAGTTCTTC. It encodes CASSLGWGGGRNEQFF. The full variable domain, rest sourced from reference TRBV5-5 and TRBJ2-1, is DAGVTQSPTHLIKTRGQQVTLRCSPISGHKSVSWYQQVLGQGPQFIFQYYEKEERGRGNFPDRFSARQFPNYSSELNVNALLLGDSALYLCASSLGWGGGRNEQFFGPGTRLTVL.